Listed here are 27 T cell receptor beta chains from one sample, sequenced in a study of blood T cell repertoires in COVID-19. The assay was immunoSEQ multiplex PCR, and TCRdb's table has in-frame clones only and misses some. The data hold about 480,000 clones, with roughly 89% observed a single time. Source material: peripheral blood. The receptors shown here come from a woman between 50 and 59 years old with COVID-19, enrolled during active disease.

The chain recombines TRBV10-2 with TRBJ1-5; 8 nucleotides match TRBD1. Per the germline V gene, CDR1 is WSHSY and CDR2 is SAAADI. This CDR3 comprises 13 residues. Losses at the gene ends were 6 bases for V and 5 bases for J; bases not matched to a gene: 3. The CDR3 bases are TGCGCCAGCAGCACAGGGGGATATCAGCCCCAGCATTTT. Its protein product is CASSTGGYQPQHF.

This chain uses TRBV6-6 with TRBJ2-5, with 8 bases lining up with TRBD1. Per the germline V gene, CDR1 is MNHNY and CDR2 is SVGAGI (reference sequence). Trimming at V came to 6 bases and at J to 4 bases, leaving 13 bases not matched to a gene. The length of the CDR3 is 16 residues. The CDR3 here is CASSPSHLDRVETQYF. The CDR3 bases are TGTGCCAGCAGCCCATCCCATCTGGACAGGGTAGAGACCCAGTACTTC.

This clone came up a few times. Other DNA sequences in this specimen translate into the identical CDR3. The V gene is TRBV28, the J gene TRBJ1-1; TRBD1 might be the D (5 bases). V dropped 2 bases and J dropped 0 bases, with 7 bases sitting between them. CDR1 is MDHEN, CDR2 SYDVKM, per germline. There are 14 residues in the CDR3. DNA for the CDR3: TGTGCCAGCAGTTTAGACAGACTGAACACTGAAGCTTTCTTT. Translating it yields CASSLDRLNTEAFF.

The chain is built from TRBV2 and TRBJ1-2, with a weak D call TRBD1 (5 bases). Germline loops: CDR1 SNHLY, CDR2 FYNNEI. The CDR3 has 14 amino acids. V was pared by 5 bases and J by 8 bases, with 18 bases between. CDR3 protein: CASSLTVPLEGYTF. DNA of the CDR3: TGTGCCAGCAGTTTGACAGTTCCTTTAGAAGGCTACACCTTC.

The chain joins TRBV5-1 to TRBJ2-5; the D gene is possibly TRBD1 (5 bases). V was shortened by 2 bases and J by 1 base, with 15 bases between the two germline ends. Germline values: CDR1 SGHRS, CDR2 YFSETQ. The length of the CDR3 is 16 residues. The CDR3 nucleotides are TGCGCCAGCAGCTTAGGGGATCCCAACTTCCAAGAGACCCAGTACTTC. It encodes CASSLGDPNFQETQYF.

V and J are TRBV4-2 and TRBJ2-2; 8 nucleotides match TRBD1. The CDR3 runs to 12 residues. The V segment lost 4 bases and the J segment 15 bases; nucleotides outside the gene matches: 7. The germline V gene has CDR1 LGHNA and CDR2 YNFKEQ. The CDR3 protein is CASSLRQGLMFF. The CDR3 coding sequence is TGTGCCAGCAGCCTTCGACAGGGGTTGATGTTTTTT.

This clone was observed a handful of times. In DNA, the CDR3 is TGCGCCAGCAGCCCCTCTGAGGCAGGGCGAGATACGCAGTATTTT. Translated, it gives CASSPSEAGRDTQYF. The J gene is TRBJ2-3, the V gene TRBV4-1; D is possibly TRBD1 (5 bases). Trimming took off 4 bases at V and 5 bases at J, with 16 bases between the two ends. CDR3 size: 15 residues. Germline lookup yields CDR1 MGHRA and CDR2 YSYEKL.

The chain links TRBV24-1 to TRBJ2-5; 9 positions match TRBD1. This CDR3 comprises 17 residues. With V trimmed by 2 bases and J by 5 bases, 11 bases remained unmatched. In germline, CDR1 is KGHDR, CDR2 SFDVKD. CDR3 loop: CATSDSGPGQGFETQYF. For the CDR3, the DNA is TGTGCCACCAGTGATTCCGGACCGGGACAGGGTTTTGAGACCCAGTACTTC.

The chain carries TRBV30 and TRBJ1-2, with 12 bases fitting TRBD1. CDR3 size: 15 residues. Germline values: CDR1 GTSNPN, CDR2 SVGIG (reference sequence). With V trimmed by 5 bases and J by 8 bases, 12 bases remained unmatched. The CDR3 is CAWLRDRGPPGGYTF. DNA for the CDR3: TGTGCCTGGCTCCGGGACAGGGGGCCTCCGGGAGGCTACACCTTC.

The rearrangement links TRBV28 to TRBJ2-6; D may be TRBD2 (5 bases). V lost 6 bases and J lost 0, with 12 bases in between. The CDR3 runs 16 residues. The germline V gene has CDR1 MDHEN and CDR2 SYDVKM. The CDR3, as DNA: TGTGCCAGCAGCGTACTAGGGTCCTCTGGGGCCAACGTCCTGACTTTC. As protein: CASSVLGSSGANVLTF.

The chain uses TRBV6-6 and TRBJ2-7; TRBD2 matches 10 bases. Germline CDR1 MNHNY, CDR2 SVGAGI (reference sequence). V gave up 6 bases and J gave up 1 base; unmatched junction bases: 9. CDR3 length equals 16 residues. The CDR3 sequence: CASSPQRGGLSYEQYF. The CDR3 coding sequence is TGTGCCAGCAGCCCCCAGCGGGGGGGCTTATCCTACGAGCAGTACTTC.

The rearrangement links TRBV7-9 to TRBJ1-4; TRBD1 is a possible D gene (5 bases). The CDR3 is 14 amino acids. CDR1 SEHNR and CDR2 FQNEAQ come from the germline V gene (reference sequence). Between the trimmed V and J ends, which lost 5 bases and 8 bases, there was a span of 15 bases. CDR3 residues: CASSLTGGGEKLFF. CDR3 nucleotides: TGTGCCAGCAGCCTAACCGGGGGTGGAGAAAAACTGTTTTTT.

The V gene is TRBV23-1, the J gene TRBJ1-2; TRBD1 might be the D (6 bases). TRBV23-1 is recorded as an ORF, its role being uncertain. Trimming removed 6 bases from V and 5 bases from J, with 19 bases in between. The CDR3 consists of 15 residues. CDR3 sequence: CASRTKRTARYGYTF. The CDR3 DNA sequence: TGCGCCAGCAGAACTAAGAGGACAGCCCGTTATGGCTACACCTTC.

The gene calls are TRBV6-2 or TRBV6-3 and TRBJ2-3; TRBD2 aligns across 8 bases. CDR1 is MNHEY and CDR2 is SVGEGT in the germline V gene. The trim removed 6 bases at V and 7 bases at J, leaving 12 bases unmatched. The CDR3 loop spans 15 amino acids. DNA for the CDR3: TGTGCCAGCAGCCGTCTCGGGGGGGGATTCTATACGCAGTATTTT. Its translation: CASSRLGGGFYTQYF.

V usage is TRBV5-6 and J usage is TRBJ1-2; 9 bases agree with TRBD1. Germline values: CDR1 SGHDT, CDR2 YYEEEE. The CDR3 has 15 amino acids. Germline trimming cut 2 bases from V and 0 bases from J; bases unmatched to any gene: 2. For the CDR3, the DNA is TGTGCCAGCAGCTTAACAGGGGGCTCTAACTATGGCTACACCTTC. It is translated as CASSLTGGSNYGYTF.

The rearrangement uses TRBV27 and TRBJ1-5; 9 positions agree with TRBD1. The V segment lost 6 bases and the J segment 3 bases; nucleotides outside the gene matches: 9. This CDR3 region has 16 residues. Germline values: CDR1 MNHEY, CDR2 SMNVEV (reference sequence). CDR3 loop: CASRAMGQGINQPQHF. DNA of the CDR3: TGTGCCAGCAGGGCGATGGGACAGGGAATCAATCAGCCCCAGCATTTT.

The chain is built from TRBV24-1 and TRBJ1-1; D is ambiguous. The CDR3 contains 12 residues. The germline CDR1 and CDR2 sequences are KGHDR and SFDVKD. V lost 0 bases and J 8 bases, leaving 6 bases between the germline ends. The CDR3 coding sequence is TGTGCCACCAGTGATTTGCCAGAAGAAGCTTTCTTT. Translated, it gives CATSDLPEEAFF.

The chain is built from TRBV11-2 and TRBJ1-2; D uncertain. Trimming stripped 0 bases from V and 5 bases from J, with 10 bases between. CDR3 length: 14 amino acids. CDR1 is SGHAT, CDR2 FQNNGV, per germline. The CDR3 nucleotides read TGTGCCAGCAGCTTAGAGCCAGGAGGGTATGGCTACACCTTC. Translation: CASSLEPGGYGYTF.

In DNA form, the CDR3 reads TGTGCCAGCAAGGAGGCTCGCGGCCAAGAGACCCAGTACTTC. It codes for CASKEARGQETQYF. J is TRBJ2-5 and V is TRBV2, with D possibly matching TRBD2 (5 bases). The germline V gene has CDR1 SNHLY and CDR2 FYNNEI. The V end was cut by 7 bases, the J end by 1 base, with 13 bases between. The CDR3 has 14 residues.

V usage is TRBV4-1 and J usage is TRBJ1-5, with a possible D match to TRBD1 (5 bases). V was shortened by 4 bases and J by 2 bases, with 15 bases between the two germline ends. Germline V gives CDR1 MGHRA, CDR2 YSYEKL. CDR3 size: 16 residues. DNA for the CDR3: TGCGCCAGCAGCCGATACTTGGGGCAGGGCAATCAGCCCCAGCATTTT. As protein: CASSRYLGQGNQPQHF.

This rearrangement joins TRBV4-1 to TRBJ1-3; D gene unclear. This CDR3 comprises 16 residues. V lost 3 bases and J 4 bases, leaving 16 bases between the germline ends. The germline V gene encodes CDR1 MGHRA and CDR2 YSYEKL. CDR3 in DNA: TGCGCCAGCAGCCAGAGGGATCGGGGAGCCGGAAACACCATATATTTT. Its protein product is CASSQRDRGAGNTIYF.

The rearrangement uses TRBV19 and TRBJ1-3; 10 positions agree with TRBD1. CDR1 LNHDA and CDR2 SQIVND come from the germline V gene (reference sequence). V was clipped by 5 bases and J by 0 bases; unmatched bases: 4. There are 16 residues in the CDR3. CDR3 DNA sequence: TGTGCCAGTAGTGGACAGGGGGTAAGCTCTGGAAACACCATATATTTT. Its translation is CASSGQGVSSGNTIYF.

The rearrangement uses TRBV5-4 and TRBJ2-2; 7 bases are shared with TRBD2. Trimming cost V 2 bases and J 7 bases; bases outside gene matches: 5. The CDR3 extends over 14 amino acids. Germline values: CDR1 SGHNT, CDR2 YYREEE (reference sequence). CDR3 DNA: TGTGCCAGCAGCTTCGGGGGGATCGGCGGGGAGCTGTTTTTT. The encoded protein is CASSFGGIGGELFF.

The chain recombines TRBV5-4 with TRBJ1-3, with 10 bases lining up with TRBD1. CDR1 is SGHNT and CDR2 is YYREEE in the germline V gene (reference sequence). The V segment lost 5 bases and the J segment 8 bases; nucleotides outside the gene matches: 13. The CDR3 consists of 16 residues. The CDR3 sequence is CASRGTGAGKRDTIYF. The CDR3, as DNA: TGTGCCAGCAGGGGGACAGGGGCCGGAAAGAGGGACACCATATATTTT. Based on the CDR3 plus reference TRBV5-4 and TRBJ1-3, the full variable domain is ETGVTQSPTHLIKTRGQQVTLRCSSQSGHNTVSWYQQALGQGPQFIFQYYREEENGRGNFPPRFSGLQFPNYSSELNVNALELDDSALYLCASRGTGAGKRDTIYFGEGSWLTVV.

The chain has TRBV5-1 and TRBJ2-5; TRBD1 matches 7 bases. The CDR3 is 14 amino acids. After removal of 2 bases from V and 7 bases from J, the junction contained 8 bases not matched to a gene. Germline V lookup: CDR1 SGHRS, CDR2 YFSETQ. The chain's CDR3 is CASSFDRALGTQYF. CDR3 DNA: TGCGCCAGCAGCTTCGACAGGGCTCTGGGGACCCAGTACTTC.

This clone was recorded once. The chain uses TRBV19 and TRBJ1-1, with TRBD1 matching over 8 bases. CDR1 is LNHDA, CDR2 SQIVND, per germline (reference sequence). Germline trimming cut 7 bases from V and 5 bases from J; bases unmatched to any gene: 18. The CDR3 consists of 17 residues. The CDR3 DNA sequence: TGTGCCAGTACCCCCCACGGGCAGGGGGCGGCCGAAACTGAAGCTTTCTTT. This encodes CASTPHGQGAAETEAFF.

This rearrangement joins TRBV2 to TRBJ1-6, with D hard to call. From germline, CDR1 is SNHLY and CDR2 FYNNEI. Trimming took 11 bases from V and 3 from J, leaving 14 bases between them. CDR3 length equals 14 residues. DNA for the CDR3: TGTGCCTCAACCGGAGTTTTCTATAATTCACCCCTCCACTTT. Its translation: CASTGVFYNSPLHF.